This entry lists 23 T cell receptor beta chains sequenced from one sample in a study of blood T cell repertoires in COVID-19. The method was immunoSEQ multiplex PCR; TCRdb's version includes in-frame clones alone and lacks a portion of them. The sample yields approximately 110,000 clones, 70% to 90% seen once. Sequencing input: peripheral blood. These receptors all stem from a woman aged 50 to 65 with acute or convalescent COVID-19.

The chain employs TRBV5-1 and TRBJ1-1; D gene uncertain. V was shortened by 3 bases and J by 0 bases, with 12 bases between the two germline ends. CDR1 is SGHRS, CDR2 YFSETQ, per germline. The CDR3 is made up of 15 amino acids. CDR3 bases: TGCGCCAGCAGCTCCGAGGTAGGAGTGAACACTGAAGCTTTCTTT. Amino acid sequence: CASSSEVGVNTEAFF.

This chain's CDR3 is CASSDHGAGAYEQYF. For the CDR3, the DNA is TGTGCCAGCAGCGATCACGGTGCGGGGGCGTACGAGCAGTACTTC. The chain recombines TRBV3-1 (or the pseudogene TRBV3-2) with TRBJ2-7; possibly TRBD2 for D (7 bases). The CDR3 loop spans 15 amino acids. The V gene lost 5 bases and the J gene lost 4 bases, with 18 bases spanning the gap. In germline, CDR1 is LGHDT, CDR2 YNNKEL (reference sequence).

This sequence joins TRBV6-2 or TRBV6-3 and TRBJ2-3; D call uncertain. The CDR3 spans 16 residues. Germline assignment: CDR1 MNHEY and CDR2 SVGEGT. Trimming removed 2 bases at V and 0 bases at J, with 12 bases between. DNA for the CDR3: TGTGCCAGCAGTTACGAGACAAATACTAGCACAGATACGCAGTATTTT. It yields the protein CASSYETNTSTDTQYF.

The count of this clone is one. Other DNA sequences in this specimen translate into the identical CDR3. V is TRBV3-1 (or the pseudogene TRBV3-2) and J is TRBJ1-2; possibly TRBD1 for D (5 bases). The germline V gene has CDR1 LGHDT and CDR2 YNNKEL (reference sequence). This CDR3 spans 12 amino acids. V lost 2 bases and J 8 bases, leaving 9 bases between the germline ends. CDR3 residues: CASSQQGGGYTF. The CDR3 coding sequence is TGTGCCAGCAGCCAACAGGGAGGAGGCTACACCTTC.

J is TRBJ2-7 and V is TRBV19; tentatively, D is TRBD1 (5 bases). The CDR3 sequence is 14 residues long. Trimming removed 4 bases from V and 0 bases from J, with 10 bases in between. Germline loops: CDR1 LNHDA, CDR2 SQIVND (reference sequence). CDR3 sequence (DNA): TGTGCCAGTAGTAGGGGCTGGAGCTCCTACGAGCAGTACTTC. Translating it yields CASSRGWSSYEQYF.

The DNA of the CDR3 is TGTGCCAGTAGTACTGTGGGAGGATCACCCCTCCACTTT. Translating it yields CASSTVGGSPLHF. The chain is built from TRBV19 and TRBJ1-6; no clear D. CDR1 and CDR2 (germline): LNHDA, SQIVND (reference sequence). This CDR3 is built from 13 residues. V was trimmed by 4 bases and J by 10 bases, leaving 11 bases between them.

With respect to this clone: Sequence at one end of the junction differs from germline and may be a read error. The chain uses TRBV5-8 and TRBJ1-4; D is undetermined. Looked up from germline, CDR1 is SGHTS and CDR2 is YDEGEE. The CDR3 has 13 amino acids. The CDR3 DNA reads as TGTGCCAGCAGCTCCGGGTCTAAAGAAAAACTGTTTTTT. Amino acid sequence: CASSSGSKEKLFF. Variable domain in full (rest from reference TRBV5-8 and TRBJ1-4): EAGVTQSPTHLIKTRGQQATLRCSPISGHTSVYWYQQALGLGLQFLLWYDEGEERNRGNFPPRFSGRQFPNYSSELNVNALELEDSALYLCASSSGSKEKLFFGSGTQLSVL.

The chain employs TRBV12-3 or TRBV12-4 and TRBJ1-1; no definite D call. CDR3 size: 13 residues. The V end was cut by 1 base, the J end by 1 base, with 4 bases between. The CDR3 sequence is CASSLGQNTEAFF. CDR3 DNA: TGTGCCAGCAGTTTAGGACAGAACACTGAAGCTTTCTTT.

J is TRBJ1-1 and V is TRBV27; no firm D call. CDR3 length: 13 residues. V shed 3 bases and J shed 4 bases, with 9 bases lying between them. CDR1 is MNHEY and CDR2 is SMNVEV in the germline V gene (reference sequence). CDR3 loop: CASSLVVGTEAFF. CDR3 DNA sequence: TGTGCCAGCAGTTTGGTTGTCGGCACTGAAGCTTTCTTT.

The chain links TRBV3-1 (or the pseudogene TRBV3-2) to TRBJ1-6; a possible D gene is TRBD1 (5 bases). Germline values: CDR1 LGHDT, CDR2 YNNKEL (reference sequence). The V gene lost 0 bases and the J gene lost 10 bases, with 7 bases spanning the gap. CDR3 length: 13 amino acids. This CDR3 reads CASSQDQGSPLHF. CDR3 sequence (DNA): TGTGCCAGCAGCCAAGATCAGGGCTCACCCCTCCACTTT.

This chain connects TRBV5-4 to TRBJ2-7, with 14 bases identical to TRBD2. Germline trimming cut 4 bases from V and 0 bases from J; bases unmatched to any gene: 6. The CDR3 is 17 residues long. The germline V gene has CDR1 SGHNT and CDR2 YYREEE (reference sequence). CDR3: CASSAGLAGVPSYEQYF. In DNA, the CDR3 is TGTGCCAGCAGCGCGGGACTAGCGGGAGTCCCCTCCTACGAGCAGTACTTC.

The V and J genes are TRBV7-9 and TRBJ2-2; D perhaps matches TRBD1 (6 bases). This CDR3 has 14 amino acids. V lost 5 bases to trimming and J lost 9 bases, with 16 bases between them. Germline CDR1 SEHNR, CDR2 FQNEAQ (reference sequence). CDR3 in amino acids: CASSHRQADRELFF. The CDR3 DNA is TGTGCCAGCAGCCATCGACAGGCCGACCGGGAGCTGTTTTTT.

J is TRBJ1-5 and V is TRBV28, with 8 bases lining up with TRBD1. The CDR3 consists of 15 residues. The J segment lost 2 bases and the V segment lost 2 bases, leaving 2 bases of the junction unmatched. Per the germline V gene, CDR1 is MDHEN and CDR2 is SYDVKM. CDR3 coding DNA: TGTGCCAGCAGTTTAGGACAGGGACGCAATCAGCCCCAGCATTTT. Amino acids: CASSLGQGRNQPQHF.

This clone was observed a single time. This rearrangement joins TRBV5-4 to TRBJ2-7; 9 positions agree with TRBD2. The CDR3 sequence is 15 residues long. Germline V CDR1 and CDR2: SGHNT, YYREEE (reference sequence). Trimming cost V 4 bases and J 0 bases; bases outside gene matches: 5. CDR3 loop: CASSRTSAYSYEQYF. The CDR3 DNA is TGTGCCAGCAGCCGGACTAGCGCATACTCCTACGAGCAGTACTTC. Full variable domain (missing parts from reference TRBV5-4 and TRBJ2-7): ETGVTQSPTHLIKTRGQQVTLRCSSQSGHNTVSWYQQALGQGPQFIFQYYREEENGRGNFPPRFSGLQFPNYSSELNVNALELDDSALYLCASSRTSAYSYEQYFGPGTRLTVT.

CDR3 in amino acids: CASSIDRGRGYTF. The CDR3 DNA sequence: TGTGCCAGCTCAATTGACAGGGGCCGAGGCTACACCTTC. The rearrangement uses TRBV18 and TRBJ1-2, with 8 bases aligning to TRBD1. The CDR3 consists of 13 residues. The germline V gene has CDR1 KGHSH and CDR2 LQKENI. The V segment lost 5 bases and the J segment 8 bases; nucleotides outside the gene matches: 7.

The rearrangement joins TRBV12-5 to TRBJ1-3, with a weak D call TRBD1 (6 bases). Germline V gene lookup returns CDR1 LGHNT and CDR2 FRNRAP. CDR3 size: 14 residues. V was pared by 5 bases and J by 4 bases, with 12 bases between. The CDR3 sequence is CASGSGQPGNTIYF. CDR3 nucleotide sequence: TGTGCTAGTGGTAGCGGACAGCCCGGAAACACCATATATTTT.

CDR3: CASSGSGNEQFF. CDR3 nucleotides: TGTGCCAGCAGTGGTAGCGGTAATGAGCAGTTCTTC. The gene calls are TRBV28 and TRBJ2-1; D may be TRBD2 (6 bases). The CDR3 consists of 12 residues. Germline CDR1 is MDHEN and CDR2 is SYDVKM. Trimming left V 5 bases short and J 7 bases short, with 9 bases between.

This rearrangement joins TRBV5-4 to TRBJ1-6; 7 bases align to TRBD1. This CDR3 comprises 14 residues. V gave up 4 bases and J gave up 7 bases; unmatched junction bases: 5. Germline V gene lookup returns CDR1 SGHNT and CDR2 YYREEE (reference sequence). CDR3 DNA: TGTGCCAGCAGCCTGGGACAGCAAAATTCACCCCTCCACTTT. This encodes CASSLGQQNSPLHF.

The chain has TRBV6-6 and TRBJ2-4; D possibly corresponds to TRBD1 (6 bases). The V gene lost 6 bases and the J gene lost 1 base, with 7 bases spanning the gap. The CDR3 is 13 amino acids. Germline loops: CDR1 MNHNY, CDR2 SVGAGI (reference sequence). The CDR3 DNA sequence: TGTGCCAGCAGCGACAGGGCCAAAAACATTCAGTACTTC. Encoded protein: CASSDRAKNIQYF.

V gene TRBV30 combines with J gene TRBJ1-1, with a possible D match to TRBD1 (5 bases). The CDR3 runs to 12 residues. V lost 3 bases, J lost 1 base, and 6 bases lay in between. Germline V lookup: CDR1 GTSNPN, CDR2 SVGIG (reference sequence). In DNA form, the CDR3 reads TGTGCCTGGAGGGGGGGGAACACTGAAGCTTTCTTT. The encoded protein is CAWRGGNTEAFF.

V gene TRBV18 combines with J gene TRBJ1-2, with TRBD1 matching 7 bases. In germline, CDR1 is KGHSH, CDR2 LQKENI. The ends lost 4 bases at V and 4 bases at J; junction bases unmatched: 6. CDR3 length: 14 residues. The CDR3 region is CASSRMRDSYGYTF. The CDR3 region has the DNA TGTGCCAGCTCACGAATGAGGGACAGCTATGGCTACACCTTC.

The chain links TRBV6-1 to TRBJ2-7; a possible D gene is TRBD1 (6 bases). This CDR3 spans 15 amino acids. V shed 0 bases and J shed 6 bases, with 15 bases lying between them. The germline CDR1 and CDR2 sequences are MNHNS and SASEGT. CDR3 sequence (DNA): TGTGCCAGCAGTGAAGCCCACAGGGACCAAGGCGAGCAGTACTTC. Translation: CASSEAHRDQGEQYF.

This sequence joins TRBV12-3 or TRBV12-4 and TRBJ2-1; D gene unclear. The CDR3 runs to 13 residues. V lost 3 bases and J 10 bases, leaving 13 bases between the germline ends. The CDR3 region has the DNA TGTGCCAGCAGTTTGTCAGCGAAAAAGGAGCAGTTCTTC. It encodes CASSLSAKKEQFF.